These 5 T cell receptor beta chains share one sample of origin, sequenced in a study of cytomegalovirus exposure and HLA in healthy donors. 13 Jbeta primers and 60 Vbeta primers were used for the PCR. Assay: immunoSEQ multiplex PCR; the TCRdb copy retains only in-frame clones and omits some. This sample has about 210,000 clones, with 82% found just once. The specimen was PBMCs. These receptors all come from a middle-aged man in good health and CMV-seropositive.

The chain links TRBV5-1 to TRBJ2-2; TRBD1 might be the D (6 bases). CDR1 and CDR2 (germline): SGHRS, YFSETQ. This CDR3 comprises 18 residues. V dropped 5 bases and J dropped 1 base, with 21 bases sitting between them. This chain's CDR3 is CASRHGTITRLNTGELFF. The CDR3 DNA sequence: TGCGCCAGCAGACATGGGACAATAACCCGTTTGAACACCGGGGAGCTGTTTTTT.

The chain couples TRBV28 to TRBJ1-6; no definite D call. CDR3 length: 14 residues. The V end lost 7 bases, the J end lost 14 bases, and 21 bases lay between the germline ends. From germline, CDR1 is MDHEN and CDR2 SYDVKM. This CDR3 reads CASTRTPVAAALHF. DNA for the CDR3: TGTGCCAGCACCCGGACTCCCGTTGCAGCGGCCCTCCACTTT.

The chain employs TRBV29-1 and TRBJ1-3; 7 bases line up with TRBD1. This CDR3 is 14 amino acids long. The V gene end was trimmed by 6 bases and the J gene end by 9 bases; junction bases not matched to a gene: 14. Germline V CDR1 and CDR2: SQVTM, ANQGSEA. The CDR3 region is CSVAPGTDLGTIYF. The DNA of the CDR3 is TGCAGCGTCGCCCCCGGGACAGACTTGGGCACCATATATTTT.

The V and J genes are TRBV9 and TRBJ2-3; weak D call: TRBD2 (6 bases). This CDR3 region has 15 residues. Trimming stripped 4 bases from V and 0 bases from J, with 12 bases between. Germline loops: CDR1 SGDLS, CDR2 YYNGEE. The CDR3 reads CASSNPGLSTDTQYF. The CDR3 coding sequence is TGTGCCAGCAGCAACCCGGGACTGAGCACAGATACGCAGTATTTT.

The V gene is TRBV7-9, the J gene TRBJ1-2, with D tentatively TRBD1 (5 bases). Germline CDR1 and CDR2: SEHNR and FQNEAQ (reference sequence). V was clipped by 4 bases and J by 1 base, with 13 bases between them. The CDR3 loop spans 15 amino acids. CDR3 region: CASSSSRDINYGYTF. The DNA for the CDR3 is TGTGCCAGCAGCTCTTCCAGGGATATTAACTATGGCTACACCTTC.